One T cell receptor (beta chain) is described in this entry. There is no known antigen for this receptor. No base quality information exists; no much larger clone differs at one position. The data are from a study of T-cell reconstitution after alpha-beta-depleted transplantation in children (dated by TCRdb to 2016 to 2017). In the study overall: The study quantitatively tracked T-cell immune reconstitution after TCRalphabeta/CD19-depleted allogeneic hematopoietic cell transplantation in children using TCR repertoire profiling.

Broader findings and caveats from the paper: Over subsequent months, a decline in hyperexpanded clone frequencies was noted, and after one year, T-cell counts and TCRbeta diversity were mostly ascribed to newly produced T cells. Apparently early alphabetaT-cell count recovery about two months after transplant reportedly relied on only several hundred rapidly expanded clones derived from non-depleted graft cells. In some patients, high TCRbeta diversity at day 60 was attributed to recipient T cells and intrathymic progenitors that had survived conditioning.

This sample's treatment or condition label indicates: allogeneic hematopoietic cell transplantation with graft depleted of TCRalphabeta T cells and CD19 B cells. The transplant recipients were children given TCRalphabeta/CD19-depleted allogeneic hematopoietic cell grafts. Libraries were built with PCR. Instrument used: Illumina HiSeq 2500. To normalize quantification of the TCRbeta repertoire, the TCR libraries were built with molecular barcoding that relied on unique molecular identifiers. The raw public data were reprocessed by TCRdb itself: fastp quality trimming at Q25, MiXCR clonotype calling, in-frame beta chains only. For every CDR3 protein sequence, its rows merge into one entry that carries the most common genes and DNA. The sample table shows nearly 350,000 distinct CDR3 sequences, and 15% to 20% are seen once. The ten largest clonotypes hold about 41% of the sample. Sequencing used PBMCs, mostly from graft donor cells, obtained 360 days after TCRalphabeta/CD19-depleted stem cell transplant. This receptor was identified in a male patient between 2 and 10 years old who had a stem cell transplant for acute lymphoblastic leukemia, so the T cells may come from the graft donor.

The encoded CDR3 is CASSLVGPQAGVSTYEQYF. Read as DNA, the sequence is TGTGCCAGCAGCTTAGTGGGCCCCCAGGCAGGGGTCTCCACCTACGAGCAGTACTTC. Rearrangement joined TRBV7-8 to TRBJ2-7; TRBD1 is a possible D gene, resting on 6 matching bases. V is shortened by 1 base, J by 2 bases, and the region joining them spans 24 bases. The CDR3, cysteine through phenylalanine, is 19 amino acids long. Only the CDR3 region is kept as DNA, spanning 57 bases read in frame from base 1. For CDR1 and CDR2, the germline V gene lists SGHVS and FQNEAQ.